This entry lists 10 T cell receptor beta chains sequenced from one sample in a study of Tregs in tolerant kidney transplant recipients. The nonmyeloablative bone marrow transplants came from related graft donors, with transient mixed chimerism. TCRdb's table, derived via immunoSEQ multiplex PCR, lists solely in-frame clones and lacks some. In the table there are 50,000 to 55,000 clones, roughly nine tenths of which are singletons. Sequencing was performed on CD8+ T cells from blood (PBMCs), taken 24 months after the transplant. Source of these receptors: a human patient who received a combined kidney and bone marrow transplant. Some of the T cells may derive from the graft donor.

CDR3 sequence (DNA): TGTGCCAGTAGGAACCCGGGACAGGGGAACTACTATGGCTACACCTTC. Its protein is CASRNPGQGNYYGYTF. J is TRBJ1-2 and V is TRBV19; 10 nucleotides line up with TRBD1. This CDR3 is 16 amino acids long. The germline gives CDR1 LNHDA, CDR2 SQIVND (reference sequence). With V trimmed by 6 bases and J by 3 bases, 10 bases remained unmatched.

CDR3 in amino acids: CASSAYGQGNEQFF. CDR3 coding DNA: TGCGCCAGCAGCGCGTACGGACAAGGCAATGAGCAGTTCTTC. The V gene is TRBV4-3, the J gene TRBJ2-1; TRBD1 might be the D (5 bases). Germline V CDR1 and CDR2: LGHNA, YSLEER. The CDR3 is made up of 14 amino acids. V shed 5 bases and J shed 6 bases, with 14 bases lying between them.

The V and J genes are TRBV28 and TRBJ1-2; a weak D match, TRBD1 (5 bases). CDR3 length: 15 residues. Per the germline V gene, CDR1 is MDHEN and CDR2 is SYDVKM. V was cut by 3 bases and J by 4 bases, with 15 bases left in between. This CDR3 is CASSFIGGGVYGYTF. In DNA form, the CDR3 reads TGTGCCAGCAGTTTCATCGGGGGGGGAGTCTATGGCTACACCTTC.

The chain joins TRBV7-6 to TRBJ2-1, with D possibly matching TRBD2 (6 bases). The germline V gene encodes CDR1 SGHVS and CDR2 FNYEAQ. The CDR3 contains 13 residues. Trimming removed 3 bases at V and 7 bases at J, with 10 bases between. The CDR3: CASSLRGRNEQFF. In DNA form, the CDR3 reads TGTGCCAGCAGCTTGCGGGGCAGGAATGAGCAGTTCTTC.

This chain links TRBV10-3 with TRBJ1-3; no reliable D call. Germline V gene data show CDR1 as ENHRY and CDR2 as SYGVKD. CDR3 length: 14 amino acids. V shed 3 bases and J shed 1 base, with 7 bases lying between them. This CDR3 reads CAISDSGSGNTIYF. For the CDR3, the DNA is TGTGCCATCAGTGACTCGGGGTCTGGAAACACCATATATTTT.

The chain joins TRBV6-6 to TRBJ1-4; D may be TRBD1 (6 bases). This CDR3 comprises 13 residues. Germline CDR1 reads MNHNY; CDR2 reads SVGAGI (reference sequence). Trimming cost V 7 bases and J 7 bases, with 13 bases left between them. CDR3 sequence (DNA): TGTGCCAGCACGGGGGGCGCGTCTGAAAAACTGTTTTTT. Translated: CASTGGASEKLFF.

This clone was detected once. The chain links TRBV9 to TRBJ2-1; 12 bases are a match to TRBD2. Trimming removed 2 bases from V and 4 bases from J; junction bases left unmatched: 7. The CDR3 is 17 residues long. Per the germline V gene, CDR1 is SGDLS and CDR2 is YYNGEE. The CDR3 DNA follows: TGTGCCAGCAGCGTGGGAGGACTAGCGGGACCTTACAATGAGCAGTTCTTC. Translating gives CASSVGGLAGPYNEQFF.

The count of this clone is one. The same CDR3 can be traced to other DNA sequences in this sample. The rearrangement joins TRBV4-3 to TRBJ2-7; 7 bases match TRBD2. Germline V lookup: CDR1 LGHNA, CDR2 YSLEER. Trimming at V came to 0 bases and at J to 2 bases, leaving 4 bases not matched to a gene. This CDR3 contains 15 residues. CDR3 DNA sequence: TGCGCCAGCAGCCAAGATCTCGGGAGGACCTACGAGCAGTACTTC. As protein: CASSQDLGRTYEQYF.

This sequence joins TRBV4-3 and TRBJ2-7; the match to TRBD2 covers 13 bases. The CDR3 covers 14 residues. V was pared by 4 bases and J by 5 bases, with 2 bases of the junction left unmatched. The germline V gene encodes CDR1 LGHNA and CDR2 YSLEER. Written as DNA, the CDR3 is TGCGCCAGCAGCCCCGGACTAGCGGGAGACGAGCAGTACTTC. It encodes CASSPGLAGDEQYF.

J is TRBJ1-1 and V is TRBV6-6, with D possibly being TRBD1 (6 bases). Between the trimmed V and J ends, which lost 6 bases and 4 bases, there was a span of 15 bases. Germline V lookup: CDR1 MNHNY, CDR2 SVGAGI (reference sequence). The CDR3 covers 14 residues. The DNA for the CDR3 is TGTGCCAGCAGCCCCTGGGAGGGGGGCACTGAAGCTTTCTTT. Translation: CASSPWEGGTEAFF.